This T cell receptor (beta chain) was identified in a study of tumor and adjacent non-tumor tissue in lung cancer. Three rounds of nested PCR, following a modified ARM-PCR protocol, produced the TCRbeta library. TCRdb analysed the multiplex PCR reads with MiXCR anew, one entry per CDR3 protein. The sample has about 70,000 distinct CDR3 sequences, around 73% seen once. As to this clonotype: This may come from a read error, since a much larger clone is one base off.

This sample's RNA came from whole unsorted tissue. The CDR3 length is 14 residues. Germline values: CDR1 SEHNR, CDR2 FQNEAQ (reference sequence). V lost 4 bases and J lost 6, with 10 bases in between. The receptor's source is a man in his fifties or sixties with non-small cell lung cancer. The genes are TRBV7-9 and TRBJ1-6, with a possible D match to TRBD1 (6 bases). Sequencing was performed on lung tumor tissue. CDR3 region: CASSSGTPNSPLHF. The CDR3 region has the DNA TGTGCCAGCAGCTCCGGGACACCTAATTCACCCCTCCACTTT. The full variable domain, with the rest looked up from reference TRBV7-9 and TRBJ1-6, is DTGVSQNPRHKITKRGQNVTFRCDPISEHNRLYWYRQTLGQGPEFLTYFQNEAQLEKSRLLSDRFSAERPKGSFSTLEIQRTEQGDSAMYLCASSSGTPNSPLHFGNGTRLTVT.